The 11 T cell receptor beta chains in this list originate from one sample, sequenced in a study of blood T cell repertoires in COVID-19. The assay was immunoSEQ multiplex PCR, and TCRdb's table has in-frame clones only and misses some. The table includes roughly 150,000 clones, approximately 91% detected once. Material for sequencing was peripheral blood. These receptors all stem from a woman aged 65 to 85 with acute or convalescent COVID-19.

This CDR3 is CASSADRLSNQPQHF. DNA for the CDR3: TGTGCCAGCAGTGCCGACAGACTTAGCAATCAGCCCCAGCATTTT. The chain is built from TRBV3-1 (or the pseudogene TRBV3-2) and TRBJ1-5; TRBD1 might be the D (5 bases). There are 15 residues in the CDR3. Trimming removed 6 bases from V and 0 bases from J, with 12 bases in between. Germline V gene lookup returns CDR1 LGHDT and CDR2 YNNKEL (reference sequence).

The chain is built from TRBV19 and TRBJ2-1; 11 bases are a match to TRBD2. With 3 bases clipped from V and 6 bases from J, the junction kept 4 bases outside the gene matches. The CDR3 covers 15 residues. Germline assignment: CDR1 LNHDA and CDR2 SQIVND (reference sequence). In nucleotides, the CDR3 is TGTGCCAGTAGTATCCCTAGCGGGGGGATCAATGAGCAGTTCTTC. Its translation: CASSIPSGGINEQFF.

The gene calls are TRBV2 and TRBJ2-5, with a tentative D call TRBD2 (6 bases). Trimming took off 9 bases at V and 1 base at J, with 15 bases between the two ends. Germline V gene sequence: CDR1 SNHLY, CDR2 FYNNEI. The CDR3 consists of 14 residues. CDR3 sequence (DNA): TGTGCCAGTACGGGACTCACCACCCAAGAGACCCAGTACTTC. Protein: CASTGLTTQETQYF.

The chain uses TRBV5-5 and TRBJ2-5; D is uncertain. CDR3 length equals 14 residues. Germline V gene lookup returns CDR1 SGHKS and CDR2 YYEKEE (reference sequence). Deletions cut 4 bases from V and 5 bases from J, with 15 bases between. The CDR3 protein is CASSPVGIGETQYF. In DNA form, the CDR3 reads TGTGCCAGCAGCCCCGTAGGTATCGGGGAGACCCAGTACTTC.

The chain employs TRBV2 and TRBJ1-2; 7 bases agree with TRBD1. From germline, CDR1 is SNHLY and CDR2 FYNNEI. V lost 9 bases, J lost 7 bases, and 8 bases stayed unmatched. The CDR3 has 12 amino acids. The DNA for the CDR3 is TGTGCCAGTCTGGACAGGACGAGTGGCTACACCTTC. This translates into CASLDRTSGYTF.

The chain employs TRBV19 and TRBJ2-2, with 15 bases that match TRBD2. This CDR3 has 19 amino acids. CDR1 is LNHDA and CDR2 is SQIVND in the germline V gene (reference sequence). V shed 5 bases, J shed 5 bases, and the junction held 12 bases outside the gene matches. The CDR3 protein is CASSSGGLAGGPRTGELFF. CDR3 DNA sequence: TGTGCCAGTAGTTCCGGTGGACTAGCGGGGGGGCCACGGACCGGGGAGCTGTTTTTT.

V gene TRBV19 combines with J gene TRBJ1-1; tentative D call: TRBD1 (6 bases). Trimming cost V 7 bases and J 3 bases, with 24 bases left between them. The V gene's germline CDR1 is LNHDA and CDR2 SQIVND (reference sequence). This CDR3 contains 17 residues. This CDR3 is CASTGWGQGRKDTEAFF. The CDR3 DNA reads TGTGCCAGTACCGGCTGGGGGCAGGGGAGAAAGGACACTGAAGCTTTCTTT.

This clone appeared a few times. The CDR3 DNA reads TGTGCCAGCAGCTTACCCCAGGACAGGAGCCCCTACGAGCAGTACTTC. Protein sequence: CASSLPQDRSPYEQYF. The gene calls are TRBV7-3 and TRBJ2-7, with TRBD1 matching over 7 bases. Unmatched junction bases numbered 9, after V lost 2 bases and J lost 2 bases. In germline, CDR1 is SGHTA, CDR2 FQGTGA. The CDR3 extends over 16 amino acids.

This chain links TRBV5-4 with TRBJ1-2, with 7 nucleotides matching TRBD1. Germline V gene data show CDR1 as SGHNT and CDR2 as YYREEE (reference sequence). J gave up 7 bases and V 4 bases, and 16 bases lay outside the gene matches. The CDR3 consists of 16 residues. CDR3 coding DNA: TGTGCCAGCAGCGAGGGGGGAAAAAGACAGGGAGGTGGCTACACCTTC. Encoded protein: CASSEGGKRQGGGYTF.

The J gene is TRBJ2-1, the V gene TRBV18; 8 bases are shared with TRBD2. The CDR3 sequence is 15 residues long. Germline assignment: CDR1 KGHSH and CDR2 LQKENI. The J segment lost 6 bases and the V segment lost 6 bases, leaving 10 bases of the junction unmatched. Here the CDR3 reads CASSPAGGALNEQFF. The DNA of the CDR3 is TGTGCCAGCTCTCCTGCCGGGGGGGCCCTCAATGAGCAGTTCTTC.

DNA for the CDR3: TGTGCCAGTACCTCCGGGGGGAATCTGGGTGGCTACACCTTC. Translation: CASTSGGNLGGYTF. The V gene is TRBV19, the J gene TRBJ1-2, with D possibly being TRBD1 (5 bases). This CDR3 has 14 amino acids. Between the trimmed V and J ends, which lost 7 bases and 7 bases, there was a span of 19 bases. From germline, CDR1 is LNHDA and CDR2 SQIVND (reference sequence).